The clone carrying this T cell receptor beta chain was counted only a few times. Using its own MiXCR run on the 5' RACE reads, TCRdb lists one record per CDR3 protein. The sample lists 45,000 to 65,000 distinct CDR3 sequences, 4.2% seen once, with 2.5% to 3% in the top ten. This sample was taken from a study of neurological immune-mediated disorders. Study-wide background: Multiple sclerosis patients numbering approximately 35 comprised approximately 31 relapsing-remitting and 3 secondary progressive patients.

Trimming stripped 3 bases from V and 0 bases from J, with 8 bases between. CDR1 is KGHDR and CDR2 is SFDVKD in the germline V gene. This CDR3 comprises 15 residues. Sequencing input: PBMCs. The genes are TRBV24-1 and TRBJ1-5; maybe TRBD1 (5 bases). The origin of this receptor is a man aged 45-65 years with multiple sclerosis. CDR3 amino acids: CATSDTTDSNQPQHF. CDR3 DNA: TGTGCCACCAGTGATACGACAGATAGCAATCAGCCCCAGCATTTT.